This TCR beta chain is drawn from a study of chemoradiotherapy in HPV16-positive cancers. Study-level information: Candidate HPV-specific clones and shared TCR motifs came from two HPV16-positive patients. Study outcomes and limitations: HPV-responsive T-cell expansion during chemoradiotherapy was linked to improved recurrence-free survival in HPV16-positive patients. HPV-specific T cells were functionally defined from only two HPV16-positive patients.

Produced via immunoSEQ multiplex PCR; TCRdb's table is partial and in-frame only. The sample records roughly 12,000 clones, about three fifths being singletons. Germline CDR1 is MNHEY and CDR2 is SVGAGI. The CDR3 is 14 amino acids. The germline V and J ends were trimmed by 0 bases and 7 bases, with 13 bases remaining between them. With regard to this clone: Its antigen remains unidentified.

Over chemoradiotherapy, repertoires were sampled more than once. This material was collected from a patient who underwent chemoradiotherapy. The TCR comes from a human donor with HPV-associated anogenital cancer. This rearrangement joins TRBV6-5 to TRBJ2-7; D remains ambiguous. The DNA for the CDR3 is TGTGCCAGCAGTTACTCTCGGTTTTGGGCAGAGCAGTACTTC. Its protein product is CASSYSRFWAEQYF.